Detailed here is one TCR beta chain. This sample was taken from a study of blood T cell repertoires in COVID-19. Data came from immunoSEQ multiplex PCR; TCRdb stores just in-frame clones and leaves some out. The table shows fewer than 350,000 clones, with 70% to 90% occurring only once. V lost 4 bases, J lost 3 bases, and 6 bases stayed unmatched. Looked up from germline, CDR1 is LNHDA and CDR2 is SQIVND (reference sequence). The CDR3 length is 16 residues. The chain employs TRBV19 and TRBJ2-2, with 9 bases fitting TRBD2. The sequencing input was PBMCs or T cells enriched from blood (not recorded which). This receptor was taken from a woman aged 30 to 39 with acute COVID-19. The CDR3 sequence: CASSTGTSLYTGELFF. The DNA for the CDR3 is TGTGCCAGTAGTACGGGGACTAGCCTGTACACCGGGGAGCTGTTTTTT. The whole variable domain, remainder taken from reference TRBV19 and TRBJ2-2, is DGGITQSPKYLFRKEGQNVTLSCEQNLNHDAMYWYRQDPGQGLRLIYYSQIVNDFQKGDIAEGYSVSREKKESFPLTVTSAQKNPTAFYLCASSTGTSLYTGELFFGEGSRLTVL.